The clone carrying this T cell receptor (beta chain) has just a few counts. The antigen is not known. The J segment lost 4 bases and the V segment lost 0 bases, leaving 5 bases of the junction unmatched. The CDR3 consists of 16 residues. Germline CDR1 and CDR2: MNHEY and SVGAGI. The source of the sample is a study of Ad26.COV2.S vaccination and SARS-CoV-2 variants. Study as a whole: The study gave Ad26.COV2.S intramuscularly, once or twice 56 days apart.

Produced via immunoSEQ multiplex PCR; TCRdb's table is partial and in-frame only. The sample records roughly 300,000 clones, roughly 90% being singletons. Study conclusions and caveats: Responses of spike-specific T cells (both CD8+ and CD4+) reportedly showed substantial breadth after vaccination. Researchers reported similar non-spike TCR breadth in vaccine and placebo recipients.

Treatment given: 19 received Ad26.COV2.S at low or high dose, single or two shots; 5 received placebo; per-sample allocation not given. Following the first vaccine or placebo injection, samples were taken on day 63. The sequencing here drew on peripheral blood, taken in a trial of Ad26.COV2.S vaccine versus placebo. The clonotype was recovered from a person aged 18-60 years who received the Ad26.COV2.S COVID-19 vaccine or a placebo. The chain is built from TRBV6-5 and TRBJ2-1; 8 positions agree with TRBD2. CDR3 nucleotides: TGTGCCAGCAGTTACTCGACTAGCGACTTTTACAATGAGCAGTTCTTC. Amino acids: CASSYSTSDFYNEQFF.